This is a list of T cell receptor beta chains from one sample in a study of neoadjuvant anti-PD-1 for oral cavity cancer. Generated by immunoSEQ multiplex PCR, the TCRdb table keeps only in-frame clones and is missing some. The sample has just over 65,000 clones; about 85% are singletons. This specimen was PBMCs, taken after nivolumab (anti-PD-1) treatment. The source is a person aged 35-79 years with oral cavity squamous cell carcinoma. Both conserved end residues are part of each CDR3. The order of the fields is V gene, clone size, J gene, D gene, CDR3 protein, CDR3 DNA. A D gene is named only where the DNA matches it firmly. The size field is filled for only some rows; it gives once, few, many or a size class.

TRBV6-6,-,TRBJ2-1,TRBD1,CASRLDRATNPTDPFF,TGTGCCAGCAGGCTAGACAGGGCTACTAACCCAACGGACCCGTTCTTC
TRBV10-3,once,TRBJ2-7,-,CAISESLRAGEQYF,TGTGCCATCAGTGAGTCCTTACGAGCTGGGGAGCAGTACTTC
TRBV19,-,TRBJ2-7,-,CASSFGDPGYEQYF,TGTGCCAGTAGTTTCGGGGACCCAGGATACGAGCAGTACTTC
TRBV2,-,TRBJ1-1,TRBD1,CASRTDGTGNTEAFF,TGTGCCAGCAGAACCGACGGGACAGGTAACACTGAAGCTTTCTTT
TRBV7-9,-,TRBJ2-7,-,CASTSGRAPYEQYF,TGTGCCAGCACCTCGGGGCGGGCCCCCTACGAGCAGTACTTC
TRBV25-1,few,TRBJ2-7,-,CASSVAGSYEQYF,TGTGCCAGCAGTGTGGCAGGTAGCTACGAGCAGTACTTC
TRBV5-1,-,TRBJ2-1,TRBD2,CASSPGLAGGHNEQFF,TGCGCCAGCAGCCCCGGACTAGCGGGAGGACACAATGAGCAGTTCTTC
TRBV7-9,-,TRBJ2-7,-,CASSLGQAAPGEQYF,TGTGCCAGCAGCTTAGGACAGGCCGCCCCCGGCGAGCAGTACTTC
TRBV29-1,-,TRBJ2-7,TRBD1,CSVEDEGGATYEQYF,TGCAGCGTTGAAGATGAAGGGGGCGCAACCTACGAGCAGTACTTC
TRBV5-1,few,TRBJ2-7,TRBD2,CASSKGREAYEQYF,TGCGCCAGCAGCAAAGGGCGGGAGGCCTACGAGCAGTACTTC
TRBV10-3,-,TRBJ2-7,TRBD2,CAISRTPPTSGSSYEQYF,TGTGCCATCAGTCGTACCCCCCCAACTAGCGGGAGCTCCTACGAGCAGTACTTC
TRBV4-1,-,TRBJ1-2,-,CASSQDSVNNYGYTF,TGCGCCAGCAGCCAAGATAGCGTCAACAACTATGGCTACACCTTC
TRBV9,-,TRBJ2-1,TRBD2,CASSVIAGAYYNEQFF,TGTGCCAGCAGCGTCATAGCGGGAGCCTACTACAATGAGCAGTTCTTC
TRBV27,-,TRBJ2-1,TRBD2,CASSLQDGGRYNEQFF,TGTGCCAGCAGTCTCCAGGATGGCGGGAGGTACAATGAGCAGTTCTTC
TRBV6-5,-,TRBJ2-1,-,CASSYTGRSYNEQFF,TGTGCCAGCAGTTACACCGGGCGGTCCTACAATGAGCAGTTCTTC
TRBV30,many,TRBJ1-4,-,CAWSAGFEKLFF,TGTGCCTGGAGCGCAGGGTTTGAAAAACTGTTTTTT
TRBV5-1,-,TRBJ1-2,-,CASSLGSYYGYTF,TGCGCCAGCAGCTTGGGGAGCTACTATGGCTACACCTTC
TRBV7-8,-,TRBJ1-4,-,CASSHATNEKLFF,TGTGCCAGCAGCCATGCAACTAATGAAAAACTGTTTTTT
TRBV19,-,TRBJ1-5,-,CASSPKIPGISNQPQHF,TGTGCCAGTAGTCCGAAAATACCGGGGATAAGCAATCAGCCCCAGCATTTT
TRBV5-1,-,TRBJ2-3,-,CASSLEPKSTDTQYF,TGCGCCAGCAGCTTGGAACCCAAAAGCACAGATACGCAGTATTTT
TRBV28,-,TRBJ1-2,-,CASLGGNTYGYTF,TGTGCCAGCCTAGGGGGGAACACCTATGGCTACACCTTC
TRBV12-5,-,TRBJ2-2,-,CASGRGSDANTGELFF,TGTGCTAGTGGCCGAGGGTCCGACGCGAACACCGGGGAGCTGTTTTTT
TRBV6-1,-,TRBJ1-4,TRBD1,CASSDWTGGGKLFF,TGTGCCAGCAGTGACTGGACAGGGGGAGGAAAACTGTTTTTT
TRBV28,-,TRBJ2-7,-,CASSSQIRDGNFYEQYF,TGTGCCAGCAGTTCACAAATTCGGGACGGAAACTTCTACGAGCAGTACTTC